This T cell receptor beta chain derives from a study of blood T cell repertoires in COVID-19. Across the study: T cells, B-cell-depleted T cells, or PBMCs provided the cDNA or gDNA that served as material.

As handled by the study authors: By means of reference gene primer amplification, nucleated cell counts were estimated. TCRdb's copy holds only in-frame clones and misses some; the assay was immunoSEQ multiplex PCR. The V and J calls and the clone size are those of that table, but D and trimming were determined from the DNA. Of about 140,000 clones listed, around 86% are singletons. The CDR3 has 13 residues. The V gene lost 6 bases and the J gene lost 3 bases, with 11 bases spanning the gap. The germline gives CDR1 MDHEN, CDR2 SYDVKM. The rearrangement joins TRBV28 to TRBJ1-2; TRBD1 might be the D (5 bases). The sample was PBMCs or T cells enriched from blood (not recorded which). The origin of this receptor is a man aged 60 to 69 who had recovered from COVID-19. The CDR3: CASRSTDYYGYTF. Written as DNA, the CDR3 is TGTGCCAGCAGATCGACAGACTACTATGGCTACACCTTC.